The 18 T cell receptor beta chains presented below share a single source sample, sequenced in a study of blood T cells in healthy people across ages. With a J-beta primer mix and a sample-barcoded 5' primer, a second PCR ran 7 to 11 cycles. A single record per CDR3 protein comes from TCRdb applying MiXCR to the 5' RACE reads. Among about 780,000 distinct CDR3 sequences listed, around 45% were seen once. The material sequenced was blood. These receptors originate from a man older than 75 in good health.

This chain joins TRBV6-5 and TRBJ1-2; D not resolved. The germline V gene encodes CDR1 MNHEY and CDR2 SVGAGI. Trimming cost V 6 bases and J 0 bases, with 5 bases left between them. The CDR3 covers 12 residues. CDR3 region: CASRSANYGYTF. Written as DNA, the CDR3 is TGTGCCAGCAGGAGCGCTAACTATGGCTACACCTTC.

Concerning this clonotype: A much larger clone lies one base from this, so it may be a read error. The gene calls are TRBV12-3 or TRBV12-4 and TRBJ2-5; the match to TRBD2 covers 7 bases. V shed 4 bases, J shed 0 bases, and the junction held 8 bases outside the gene matches. The CDR3 covers 16 residues. The CDR3 sequence: CASSSPLADYQETQYF. DNA of the CDR3: TGTGCCAGCAGTTCCCCCCTAGCGGATTACCAAGAGACCCAGTACTTC.

The chain is built from TRBV11-2 and TRBJ2-1; weak D call: TRBD2 (5 bases). This CDR3 comprises 15 residues. V was clipped by 5 bases and J by 0 bases, with 11 bases between them. CDR1 is SGHAT and CDR2 is FQNNGV in the germline V gene. CDR3 protein: CASSGGLSSYNEQFF. The CDR3 coding sequence is TGTGCCAGCAGCGGAGGACTTTCCTCCTACAATGAGCAGTTCTTC.

The chain recombines TRBV20-1 with TRBJ2-7; D remains unclear. Germline lookup yields CDR1 DFQATT and CDR2 SNEGSKA (reference sequence). The CDR3 consists of 13 residues. The DNA of the CDR3 is TGCTCAGGACCCGACCAAGTAAAGGATGAGCAGTACTTC. Its protein is CSGPDQVKDEQYF.

The chain is built from TRBV7-9 and TRBJ2-7; perhaps TRBD1 as D (5 bases). Germline-derived CDR1 and CDR2 are SEHNR and FQNEAQ (reference sequence). Trimming left V 1 base short and J 2 bases short, with 12 bases between. The CDR3 is made up of 15 amino acids. The CDR3 sequence: CASSLGAGKAYEQYF. The CDR3 nucleotides are TGTGCCAGCAGCTTAGGGGCAGGGAAGGCCTACGAGCAGTACTTC.

Concerning this clonotype: Sequence at one end of the junction differs from germline and may be a read error. The CDR3 sequence is CAGSLGAYEQFF. The DNA for the CDR3 is TGTGCCGGCAGTTTAGGAGCATATGAGCAGTTCTTC. This chain connects TRBV12-3 or TRBV12-4 to TRBJ2-1, with D hard to call. The CDR3 length is 12 residues.

Written as DNA, the CDR3 is TGTACCAGCAGCTCCTCCGGGAGGCTGAACTATGGCTACACCTTC. Translated: CTSSSSGRLNYGYTF. The chain couples TRBV7-2 to TRBJ1-2; D unclear. CDR3 length: 15 amino acids. The V and J ends lost 4 bases and 2 bases respectively, with 14 bases between them. Germline V gene data show CDR1 as SGHTA and CDR2 as FQGNSA. The complete variable domain, with remaining parts taken from reference TRBV7-2 and TRBJ1-2, reads GAGVSQSPSNKVTEKGKDVELRCDPISGHTALYWYRQSLGQGLEFLIYFQGNSAPDKSGLPSDRFSAERTGGSVSTLTIQRTQQEDSAVYLCTSSSSGRLNYGYTFGSGTRLTVV.

The sample holds one count of this clonotype. The CDR3 bases are TGTGCCAGCAGCCCCGACAGGGGATGGACCGGGGAGCTGTTTTTT. It specifies CASSPDRGWTGELFF. V is TRBV7-9 and J is TRBJ2-2, with 8 bases aligning to TRBD1. V shed 5 bases and J 5 bases; nucleotides not matched to a gene: 7. CDR1 and CDR2 (germline): SEHNR, FQNEAQ (reference sequence). There are 15 residues in the CDR3.

This clonotype was found a few times. The J gene is TRBJ2-3, the V gene TRBV20-1; 7 bases are a match to TRBD2. The CDR3 contains 15 residues. Per germline, CDR1 DFQATT and CDR2 SNEGSKA (reference sequence). DNA of the CDR3: TGCAGGCCAACCCCCGGCGGAGCGGGGTCAGATACGCAGTATTTT. Its protein product is CRPTPGGAGSDTQYF.

This clonotype was counted only a few times. The gene calls are TRBV29-1 and TRBJ2-3; no clear D gene. The V and J ends lost 3 bases and 4 bases respectively, with 8 bases between them. This CDR3 contains 12 residues. CDR1 and CDR2 (germline): SQVTM, ANQGSEA. The CDR3 protein is CSVDPGSDTQYF. DNA for the CDR3: TGCAGCGTTGATCCCGGATCAGATACGCAGTATTTT.

There are a few counts of this clonotype. The chain combines TRBV11-3 with TRBJ2-3; 13 bases are a match to TRBD2. V was pared by 5 bases and J by 2 bases, with 10 bases of the junction left unmatched. The CDR3 has 18 amino acids. CDR1 is SGHNT and CDR2 is YENEEA in the germline V gene. The CDR3: CASSPGTSGTSFTDTQYF. In DNA form, the CDR3 reads TGTGCCAGCAGCCCCGGGACTAGCGGGACGTCTTTCACAGATACGCAGTATTTT.

This chain connects TRBV28 to TRBJ1-5; TRBD1 might be the D (5 bases). The CDR3 contains 14 residues. Trimming took off 7 bases at V and 4 bases at J, with 14 bases between the two ends. Per the germline V gene, CDR1 is MDHEN and CDR2 is SYDVKM. CDR3 nucleotides: TGTGCCAGCACCGGACCGGGACGAAATCAGCCCCAGCATTTT. It is translated as CASTGPGRNQPQHF.

The chain uses TRBV9 and TRBJ1-6, with a weak D call TRBD1 (6 bases). Germline CDR1 is SGDLS and CDR2 is YYNGEE. V was cut by 4 bases and J by 6 bases, with 14 bases left in between. This CDR3 spans 15 amino acids. CDR3 DNA: TGTGCCAGCAGCCCGACAGGTACAAGTAATTCACCCCTCCACTTT. It encodes CASSPTGTSNSPLHF.

J is TRBJ2-3 and V is TRBV5-1; D is unresolved. In germline, CDR1 is SGHRS, CDR2 YFSETQ. The CDR3 consists of 15 residues. The ends were cut back, 0 bases at V and 3 bases at J, with 11 bases in the middle. This CDR3 reads CASSLDTLGTDTQYF. The CDR3 DNA reads as TGCGCCAGCAGCTTGGACACCCTAGGGACAGATACGCAGTATTTT.

This clonotype has just a few counts. The genes are TRBV21-1 and TRBJ2-7; the table assigns TRBD1, which was not confirmed against the DNA. TRBV21-1 is flagged as a pseudogene. This CDR3 has 16 residues. This chain's CDR3 is CASSPGGQFLSYEQYF. The CDR3 region has the DNA TGTGCCAGCAGCCCAGGGGGCCAATTCCTATCCTACGAGCAGTACTTC.

This clonotype has just a few counts. The chain joins TRBV29-1 to TRBJ2-1; 12 positions match TRBD2. With V trimmed by 4 bases and J by 7 bases, 2 bases remained unmatched. This CDR3 comprises 13 residues. The germline gives CDR1 SQVTM, CDR2 ANQGSEA. The CDR3 DNA is TGCAGCGTTGGGACTAGCGGGAAGAATGAGCAGTTCTTC. Protein: CSVGTSGKNEQFF.

The chain links TRBV7-8 to TRBJ2-1, with 8 bases lining up with TRBD2. The CDR3 runs to 18 residues. After removal of 1 base from V and 0 bases from J, the junction contained 8 bases not matched to a gene. CDR1 and CDR2 (germline): SGHVS, FQNEAQ. Here the CDR3 DNA reads TGTGCCAGCAGCTTAGGGGCTAGCGGGTTGAGCTCCTACAATGAGCAGTTCTTC. Protein: CASSLGASGLSSYNEQFF.

The chain combines TRBV19 with TRBJ2-5; D possibly corresponds to TRBD1 (5 bases). V lost 4 bases and J 2 bases, leaving 14 bases between the germline ends. CDR3 size: 15 residues. Per germline, CDR1 LNHDA and CDR2 SQIVND (reference sequence). The CDR3 region is CASSTWTRFQETQYF. Written as DNA, the CDR3 is TGTGCCAGTAGTACTTGGACACGGTTTCAAGAGACCCAGTACTTC. Full variable domain (remainder filled in from reference TRBV19 and TRBJ2-5): DGGITQSPKYLFRKEGQNVTLSCEQNLNHDAMYWYRQDPGQGLRLIYYSQIVNDFQKGDIAEGYSVSREKKESFPLTVTSAQKNPTAFYLCASSTWTRFQETQYFGPGTRLLVL.